The T cell receptor (beta chain) described here comes from a study of CD8 T cells in Susac syndrome (dated by TCRdb to the late 2010s). Broadly, across the study: Among the sequenced Susac syndrome patients, 5 or 6 had clinically active disease and eight were in clinical remission. At blood withdrawal, Susac syndrome patients were therapy-naive, treated with corticosteroids (with IVIg additionally given to some), or treated with IVIg alone. The study used repertoire sequencing to test whether antigen drove CD8+ T cell activation and differentiation in Susac syndrome. Clonality of the CD8+ T cell repertoire was compared between more than 9 healthy donors, about 14 Susac syndrome patients and roughly 16 multiple sclerosis patients. The research as a whole found: Looking at Susac-specific public clones, the researchers identified sixteen in the total CD8+ repertoire and 4 or 5 in the CD8+ TEMRA repertoire. Clonal expansion was observed in Susac syndrome CD8+ repertoires, with the highest expansion in CD8+ TEMRA cells and greater expansion in clinically active than in remitting patients. The number of individuals in the TCR sequencing and HLA analysis was acknowledged as relatively small.

On this clonotype: No cognate antigen has been identified for it. No much larger clone is present one base from it, and per-base qualities are unavailable.

Peripheral blood CD8+ and CD4+ T cells from healthy donors, Susac syndrome patients and multiple sclerosis patients were profiled by high-throughput TCR beta sequencing. Recently defined diagnostic criteria for definite or probable disease were met by the Susac syndrome patients. Bulk CD8+ and CD4+ T cells were purified by magnetic negative isolation, whereas CD8+ TEMRA cells were enriched by FACS. Blood was drawn into EDTA tubes, processed within 24 hours, and PBMCs were isolated by density gradient centrifugation. PBMCs intended for TCR sequencing were cryopreserved in liquid nitrogen and were subsequently thawed in a 37 degrees C water bath. The sorted or isolated CD4+, CD8+ and CD8+ TEMRA cells had a purity of 90% or higher. Inclusive of the bounding cysteine and phenylalanine, the CDR3 is 15 residues long. The only DNA kept is the CDR3, 45 bases in frame from the first base. Sequences SGHRS (CDR1) and YFSETQ (CDR2) are obtained from the germline V gene. V is reduced by 0 bases and J by 9 bases, leaving a spacing of 13 bases between them.

RNA was extracted with the RNeasy kit and roughly 0.45 to 1 ug was reverse transcribed using random hexamers. The immunoSEQ multiplex PCR assay, which covers 54 Vbeta and 13 Jbeta segments, was used to amplify TCR beta CDR3 regions. PCR amplification bias was corrected by using a synthetic template baseline for primer optimization and computational correction. Concerning the study's data processing: Reads were annotated to V, D and J genes according to IMGT and were analyzed with immunoSEQ Analyzer, with only productive sequences retained. Clonality was calculated as one minus the Shannon entropy normalized by log2 of the number of productive unique sequences. For each patient and control, public and private clones were evaluated within the 100 most prevalent clones. Clones were defined as Susac-specific when absent from the healthy and MS cohorts, from about 970 published viral clones and from other ImmuneACCESS disease sequences. In-frame beta chains were kept once TCRdb had trimmed the public reads at Q25 with fastp and called clones with MiXCR. Rows with one shared CDR3 protein collapse into an entry with the most common genes and DNA. TCRdb's processing, not the authors' own work, is the source of the V and J calls. For this sample there are about 82,000 distinct CDR3 sequences; about 95% appear just once. Approximately 0.57% of the sample belongs to the ten largest clones.

The sample was CD8+ T cells from PBMCs. The sequence came from a human donor with Susac syndrome. The sequence is built from TRBV5-1 and TRBJ1-6, with the D gene not confidently named. The nucleotides read TGCGCCAGCAGCTTGGCAACAGAGCCGGGTTCACCCCTCCACTTT. The encoded protein is CASSLATEPGSPLHF.